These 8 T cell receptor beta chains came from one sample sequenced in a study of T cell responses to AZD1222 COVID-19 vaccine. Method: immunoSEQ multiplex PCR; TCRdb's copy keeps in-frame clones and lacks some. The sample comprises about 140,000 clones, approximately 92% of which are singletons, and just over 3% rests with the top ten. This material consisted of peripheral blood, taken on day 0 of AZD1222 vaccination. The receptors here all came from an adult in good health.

CDR3 loop: CASRGGHTQETQYF. In DNA, the CDR3 is TGCGCCAGCAGGGGGGGACACACCCAAGAGACCCAGTACTTC. The chain joins TRBV5-1 to TRBJ2-5, with D tentatively TRBD1 or TRBD2 (6 bases each). Germline V gene data show CDR1 as SGHRS and CDR2 as YFSETQ. This CDR3 region has 14 residues. The V gene lost 5 bases and the J gene lost 1 base, with 12 bases spanning the gap.

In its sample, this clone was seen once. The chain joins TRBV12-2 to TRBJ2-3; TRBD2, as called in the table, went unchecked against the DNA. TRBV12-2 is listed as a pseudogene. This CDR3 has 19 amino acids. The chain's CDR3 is CASRSIRPSSGPSTDTQYF. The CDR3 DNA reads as TGTGCAAGTCGCTCTATCCGGCCCTCTAGCGGCCCTAGCACAGATACGCAGTATTTT.

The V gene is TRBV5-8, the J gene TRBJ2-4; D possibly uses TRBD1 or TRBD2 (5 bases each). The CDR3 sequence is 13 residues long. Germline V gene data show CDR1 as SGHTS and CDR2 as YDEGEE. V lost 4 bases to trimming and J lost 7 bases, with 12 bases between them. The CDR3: CASSRDVGNIQYF. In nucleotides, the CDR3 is TGTGCCAGCAGCCGGGACGTGGGGAACATTCAGTACTTC.

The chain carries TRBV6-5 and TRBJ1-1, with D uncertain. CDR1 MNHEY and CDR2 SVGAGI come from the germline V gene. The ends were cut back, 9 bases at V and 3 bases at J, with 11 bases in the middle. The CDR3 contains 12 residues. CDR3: CASGFLDTEAFF. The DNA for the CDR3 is TGTGCCAGTGGGTTTTTGGACACTGAAGCTTTCTTT.

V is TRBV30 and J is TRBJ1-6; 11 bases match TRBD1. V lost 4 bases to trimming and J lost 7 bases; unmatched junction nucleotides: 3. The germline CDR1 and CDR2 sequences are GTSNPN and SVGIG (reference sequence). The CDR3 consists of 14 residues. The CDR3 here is CAWIGQGANSPLHF. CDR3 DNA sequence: TGTGCCTGGATTGGACAGGGGGCAAATTCACCCCTCCACTTT.

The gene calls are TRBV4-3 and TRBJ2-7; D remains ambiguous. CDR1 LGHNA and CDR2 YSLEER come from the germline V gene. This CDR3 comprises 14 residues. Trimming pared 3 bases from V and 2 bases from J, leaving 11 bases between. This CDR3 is CASSHVGSTYEQYF. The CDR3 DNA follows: TGCGCCAGCAGCCATGTGGGAAGTACCTACGAGCAGTACTTC.

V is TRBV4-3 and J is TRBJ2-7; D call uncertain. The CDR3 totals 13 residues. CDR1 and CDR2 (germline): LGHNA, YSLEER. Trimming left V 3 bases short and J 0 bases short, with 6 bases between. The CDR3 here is CASSQVNSYEQYF. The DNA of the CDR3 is TGCGCCAGCAGCCAGGTAAACTCCTACGAGCAGTACTTC.

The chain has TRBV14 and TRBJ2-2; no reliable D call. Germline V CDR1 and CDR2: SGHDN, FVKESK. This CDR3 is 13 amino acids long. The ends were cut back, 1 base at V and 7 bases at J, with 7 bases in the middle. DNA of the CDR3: TGTGCCAGCAGCCAAGTGAACGTCGGGGAGCTGTTTTTT. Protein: CASSQVNVGELFF.